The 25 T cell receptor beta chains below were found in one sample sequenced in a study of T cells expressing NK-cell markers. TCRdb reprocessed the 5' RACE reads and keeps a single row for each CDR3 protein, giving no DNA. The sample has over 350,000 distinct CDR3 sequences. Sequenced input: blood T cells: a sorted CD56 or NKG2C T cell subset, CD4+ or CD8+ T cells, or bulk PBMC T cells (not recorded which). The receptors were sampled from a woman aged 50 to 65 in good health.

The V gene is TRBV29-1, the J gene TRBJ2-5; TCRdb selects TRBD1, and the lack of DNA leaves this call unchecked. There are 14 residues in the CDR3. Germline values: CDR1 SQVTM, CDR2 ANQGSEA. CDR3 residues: CSVEEFWDAETQYF. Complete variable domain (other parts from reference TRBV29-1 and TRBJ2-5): SAVISQKPSRDICQRGTSLTIQCQVDSQVTMMFWYRQQPGQSLTLIATANQGSEATYESGFVIDKFPISRPNLTFSTLTVSNMSPEDSSIYLCSVEEFWDAETQYFGPGTRLLVL.

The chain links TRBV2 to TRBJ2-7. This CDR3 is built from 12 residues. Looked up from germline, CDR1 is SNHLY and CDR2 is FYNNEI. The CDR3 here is CASRTGSYEQYF.

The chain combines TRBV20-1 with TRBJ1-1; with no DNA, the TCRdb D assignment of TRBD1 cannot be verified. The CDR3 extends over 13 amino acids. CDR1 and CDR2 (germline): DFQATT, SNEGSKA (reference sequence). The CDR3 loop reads CSARPAGQGWAFF.

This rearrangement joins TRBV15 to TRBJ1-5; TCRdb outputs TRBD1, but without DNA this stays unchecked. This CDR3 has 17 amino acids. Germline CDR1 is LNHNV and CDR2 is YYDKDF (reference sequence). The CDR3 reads CATSMGRLQVEAQPQHF.

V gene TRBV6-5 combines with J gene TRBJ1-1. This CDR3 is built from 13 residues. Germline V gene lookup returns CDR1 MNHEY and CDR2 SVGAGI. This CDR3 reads CASSYMRGAEAFF.

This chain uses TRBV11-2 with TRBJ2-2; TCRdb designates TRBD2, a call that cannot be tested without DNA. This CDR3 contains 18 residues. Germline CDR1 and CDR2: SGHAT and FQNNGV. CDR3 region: CASSPSGRAGFHTGELFF.

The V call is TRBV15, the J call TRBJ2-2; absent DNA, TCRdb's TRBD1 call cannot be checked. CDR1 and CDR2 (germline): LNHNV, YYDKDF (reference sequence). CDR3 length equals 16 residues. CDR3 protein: CATSRDPQGSTGELFF.

The CDR3 is CASSDASGRLRLFF. J is TRBJ2-2 and V is TRBV13; the D gene TCRdb calls, TRBD2, cannot be checked with no DNA. Germline values: CDR1 PRHDT, CDR2 FYEKMQ (reference sequence). This CDR3 has 14 amino acids.

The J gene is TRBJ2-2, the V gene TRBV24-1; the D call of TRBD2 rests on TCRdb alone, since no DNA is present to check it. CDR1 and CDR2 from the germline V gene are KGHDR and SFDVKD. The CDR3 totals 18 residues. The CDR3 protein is CATSDGGLAGVITGELFF.

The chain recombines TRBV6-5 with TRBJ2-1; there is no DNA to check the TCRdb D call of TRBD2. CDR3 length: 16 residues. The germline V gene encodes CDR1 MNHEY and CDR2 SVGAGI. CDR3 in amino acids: CASSVIAGRTLNEQFF.

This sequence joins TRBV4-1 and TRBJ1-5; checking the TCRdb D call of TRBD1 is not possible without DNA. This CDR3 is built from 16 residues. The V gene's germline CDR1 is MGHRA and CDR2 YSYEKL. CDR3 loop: CASSRIDRGGNQPQHF.

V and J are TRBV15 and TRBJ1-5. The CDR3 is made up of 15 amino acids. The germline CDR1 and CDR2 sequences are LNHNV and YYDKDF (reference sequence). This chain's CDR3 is CATSRDLGSHDPQHF.

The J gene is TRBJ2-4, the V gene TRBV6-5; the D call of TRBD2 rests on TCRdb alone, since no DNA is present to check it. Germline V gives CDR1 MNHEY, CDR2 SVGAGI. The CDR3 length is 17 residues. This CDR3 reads CASSYSRTSVTKNIQYF.

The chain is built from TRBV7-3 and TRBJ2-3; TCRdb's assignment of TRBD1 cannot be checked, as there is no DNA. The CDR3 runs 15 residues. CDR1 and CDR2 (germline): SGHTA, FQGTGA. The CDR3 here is CASSPLLGSTDTQYF.

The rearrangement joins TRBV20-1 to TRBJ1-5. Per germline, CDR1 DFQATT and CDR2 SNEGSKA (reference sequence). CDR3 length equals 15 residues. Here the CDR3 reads CSAKFSEGSNQPQHF.

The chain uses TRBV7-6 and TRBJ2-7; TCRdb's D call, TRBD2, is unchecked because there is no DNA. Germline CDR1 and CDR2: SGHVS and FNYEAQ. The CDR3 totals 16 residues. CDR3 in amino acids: CASSLEVLAGAYEQYF. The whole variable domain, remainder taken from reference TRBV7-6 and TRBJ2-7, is GAGVSQSPRYKVTKRGQDVALRCDPISGHVSLYWYRQALGQGPEFLTYFNYEAQQDKSGLPNDRFSAERPEGSISTLTIQRTEQRDSAMYRCASSLEVLAGAYEQYFGPGTRLTVT.

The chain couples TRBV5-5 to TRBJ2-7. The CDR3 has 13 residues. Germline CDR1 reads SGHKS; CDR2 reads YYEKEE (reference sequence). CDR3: CASGLAETYEQYF. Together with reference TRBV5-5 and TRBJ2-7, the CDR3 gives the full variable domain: DAGVTQSPTHLIKTRGQQVTLRCSPISGHKSVSWYQQVLGQGPQFIFQYYEKEERGRGNFPDRFSARQFPNYSSELNVNALLLGDSALYLCASGLAETYEQYFGPGTRLTVT.

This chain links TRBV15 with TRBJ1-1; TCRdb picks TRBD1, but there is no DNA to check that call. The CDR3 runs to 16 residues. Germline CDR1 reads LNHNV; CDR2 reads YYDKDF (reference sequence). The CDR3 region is CATSRRTGKLNTEAFF.

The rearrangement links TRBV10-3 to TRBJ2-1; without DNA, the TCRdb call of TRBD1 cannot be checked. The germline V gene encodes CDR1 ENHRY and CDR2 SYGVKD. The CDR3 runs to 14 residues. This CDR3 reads CAISNGPRGNEQFF.

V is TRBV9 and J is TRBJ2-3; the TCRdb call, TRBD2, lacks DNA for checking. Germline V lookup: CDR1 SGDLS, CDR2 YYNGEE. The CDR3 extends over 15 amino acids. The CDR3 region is CASSARGPPRDTQYF.

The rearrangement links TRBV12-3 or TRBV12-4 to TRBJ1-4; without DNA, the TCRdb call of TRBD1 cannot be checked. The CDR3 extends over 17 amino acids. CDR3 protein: CASSPQSGGAEDEKLFF.

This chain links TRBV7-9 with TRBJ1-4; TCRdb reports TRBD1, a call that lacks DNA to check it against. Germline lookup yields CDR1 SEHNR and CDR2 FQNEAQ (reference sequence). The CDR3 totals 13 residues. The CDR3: CASSARQSEKLFF.

The CDR3 sequence is CAISGTGSRGASEQYF. J is TRBJ2-7 and V is TRBV10-3; lacking DNA, the TRBD1 call made by TCRdb goes unchecked. This CDR3 region has 16 residues. From germline, CDR1 is ENHRY and CDR2 SYGVKD.

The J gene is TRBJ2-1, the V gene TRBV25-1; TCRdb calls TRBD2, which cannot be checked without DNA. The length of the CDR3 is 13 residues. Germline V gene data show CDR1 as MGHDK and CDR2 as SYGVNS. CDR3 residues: CASSAGGDGEQFF.

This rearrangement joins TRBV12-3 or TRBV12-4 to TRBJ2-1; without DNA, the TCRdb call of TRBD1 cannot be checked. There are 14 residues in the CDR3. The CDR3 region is CASRLDRVLDEQFF.